The 24 T cell receptor beta chains below come from one sample, sequenced in a study of blood T cell repertoires in COVID-19. The method was immunoSEQ multiplex PCR; TCRdb's version includes in-frame clones alone and lacks a portion of them. The table has over 150,000 clones, roughly 84% seen once. The specimen sequenced was peripheral blood. The source of these receptors is a woman between 55 and 75 years old with COVID-19, enrolled during active disease.

V is TRBV30 and J is TRBJ1-4; TRBD1 might be the D (5 bases). This CDR3 has 15 amino acids. Trimming took off 2 bases at V and 3 bases at J, with 13 bases between the two ends. Germline V gives CDR1 GTSNPN, CDR2 SVGIG (reference sequence). CDR3 bases: TGTGCCTGGAGTCCCCGGACAACTTCTAATGAAAAACTGTTTTTT. It encodes CAWSPRTTSNEKLFF.

This clone was seen only once. The chain has TRBV5-4 and TRBJ2-3, with 7 bases fitting TRBD1. Germline trimming cut 4 bases from V and 6 bases from J; bases unmatched to any gene: 17. Per the germline V gene, CDR1 is SGHNT and CDR2 is YYREEE (reference sequence). CDR3 length: 17 residues. CDR3 region: CASSPRTGGVSFDTQYF. For the CDR3, the DNA is TGTGCCAGCAGCCCCCGGACAGGAGGTGTTAGCTTTGATACGCAGTATTTT.

This clone was counted once. V and J are TRBV11-3 and TRBJ1-1; D possibly corresponds to TRBD1 (5 bases). V dropped 0 bases and J dropped 1 base, with 6 bases sitting between them. Germline V CDR1 and CDR2: SGHNT, YENEEA. The CDR3 is 14 residues long. CDR3 amino acids: CASSLDGANTEAFF. In DNA form, the CDR3 reads TGTGCCAGCAGCTTAGATGGGGCGAACACTGAAGCTTTCTTT.

The gene calls are TRBV4-2 and TRBJ1-4, with a tentative D call TRBD1 (6 bases). Looked up from germline, CDR1 is LGHNA and CDR2 is YNFKEQ. The CDR3 sequence is 15 residues long. V was clipped by 6 bases and J by 8 bases, with 19 bases between them. The CDR3 loop is CASSPLQGPGEKLFF. In DNA, the CDR3 is TGTGCCAGCAGTCCGTTACAGGGTCCGGGGGAAAAACTGTTTTTT.

The rearrangement links TRBV6-2 or TRBV6-3 to TRBJ2-2; TRBD2 matches at 10 bases. V shed 2 bases, J shed 4 bases, and the junction held 4 bases outside the gene matches. Germline V lookup: CDR1 MNHEY, CDR2 SVGEGT. CDR3 length equals 16 residues. The CDR3 nucleotides read TGTGCCAGCAGTTACGCTAGCGGGGGATCCACCGGGGAGCTGTTTTTT. This encodes CASSYASGGSTGELFF.

This sequence joins TRBV3-1 (or the pseudogene TRBV3-2) and TRBJ2-1; 9 nucleotides line up with TRBD1. V gave up 2 bases and J gave up 9 bases; unmatched junction bases: 11. Per the germline V gene, CDR1 is LGHDT and CDR2 is YNNKEL (reference sequence). CDR3 length equals 16 residues. The CDR3 sequence: CASSQNRGLRASEQFF. For the CDR3, the DNA is TGTGCCAGCAGCCAAAACAGGGGGCTAAGGGCGAGTGAGCAGTTCTTC.

J is TRBJ1-1 and V is TRBV7-3, with 7 positions matching TRBD1. Germline CDR1 is SGHTA and CDR2 is FQGTGA. Trimming cost V 6 bases and J 7 bases; bases outside gene matches: 8. The length of the CDR3 is 13 residues. The CDR3 region is CASSSQGGDEAFF. As DNA, the CDR3 is TGTGCCAGCAGTTCGCAGGGGGGCGATGAAGCTTTCTTT.

V is TRBV9 and J is TRBJ1-5; D is perhaps TRBD1 (5 bases). The length of the CDR3 is 15 residues. Trimming left V 4 bases short and J 5 bases short, with 16 bases between. Germline V gives CDR1 SGDLS, CDR2 YYNGEE. The CDR3 DNA reads TGTGCCAGCAGCCCAAGCAGACAGTTCCATCAGCCCCAGCATTTT. It encodes CASSPSRQFHQPQHF.

This clone appeared a few times. The rearrangement links TRBV6-5 to TRBJ1-5; the D gene is possibly TRBD1 (6 bases). The CDR3 totals 13 residues. V lost 6 bases and J 4 bases, leaving 10 bases between the germline ends. CDR1 and CDR2 from the germline V gene are MNHEY and SVGAGI. The CDR3 coding sequence is TGTGCCAGCAGGGGGACACCGAATCAGCCCCAGCATTTT. Translated: CASRGTPNQPQHF.

This clone was seen only a few times. The gene calls are TRBV2 and TRBJ1-1; D remains unclear. Germline V gene lookup returns CDR1 SNHLY and CDR2 FYNNEI. V was clipped by 4 bases and J by 3 bases, with 6 bases between them. CDR3 length equals 12 residues. CDR3 sequence (DNA): TGTGCCAGCAGTGGCGGGGACACTGAAGCTTTCTTT. Amino acids: CASSGGDTEAFF. Based on the CDR3 plus reference TRBV2 and TRBJ1-1, the full variable domain is EPEVTQTPSHQVTQMGQEVILRCVPISNHLYFYWYRQILGQKVEFLVSFYNNEISEKSEIFDDQFSVERPDGSNFTLKIRSTKLEDSAMYFCASSGGDTEAFFGQGTRLTVV.

The CDR3, as DNA: TGCGCCAGCAGCCAAGAGGAGTGGAACGCAGCTTTCTTT. Amino acids: CASSQEEWNAAFF. The chain uses TRBV4-1 and TRBJ1-1, with D hard to call. Germline values: CDR1 MGHRA, CDR2 YSYEKL. The CDR3 runs 13 residues. With 0 bases removed from V and 10 bases from J, the gap between germline ends came to 12 bases.

This clone was recorded only once. This rearrangement joins TRBV27 to TRBJ2-1, with TRBD2 matching 11 bases. Germline CDR1 is MNHEY and CDR2 is SMNVEV (reference sequence). The CDR3 consists of 18 residues. With 6 bases clipped from V and 7 bases from J, the junction kept 17 bases outside the gene matches. CDR3 DNA sequence: TGTGCCAGCAGCCTAAGTCCCCCAAGACTAGCGGGGTGGAATGAGCAGTTCTTC. Protein product: CASSLSPPRLAGWNEQFF.

The chain joins TRBV4-1 to TRBJ2-2; TRBD2 matches 8 bases. In germline, CDR1 is MGHRA, CDR2 YSYEKL. The length of the CDR3 is 19 residues. V was pared by 4 bases and J by 1 base, with 14 bases of the junction left unmatched. The CDR3 reads CASSRREVAPSMNTGELFF. The CDR3 coding sequence is TGCGCCAGCAGCCGGCGGGAGGTAGCGCCAAGCATGAACACCGGGGAGCTGTTTTTT.

V usage is TRBV18 and J usage is TRBJ2-5; tentative D call: TRBD1 (6 bases). CDR1 is KGHSH and CDR2 is LQKENI in the germline V gene. The CDR3 totals 14 residues. V was trimmed by 3 bases and J by 5 bases, leaving 13 bases between them. In DNA form, the CDR3 reads TGTGCCAGCTCACCGACAGGTCCGAGGGAGACCCAGTACTTC. This translates into CASSPTGPRETQYF.

The chain carries TRBV4-1 and TRBJ2-7, with a tentative D call TRBD1 (5 bases). V was shortened by 1 base and J by 4 bases, with 14 bases between the two germline ends. CDR3 length: 15 amino acids. From germline, CDR1 is MGHRA and CDR2 YSYEKL. CDR3 loop: CASSQGQDNPYEQYF. The CDR3 nucleotides read TGCGCCAGCAGCCAAGGGCAGGACAATCCGTACGAGCAGTACTTC.

Only one count was recorded for this clone. The chain uses TRBV10-2 and TRBJ1-6, with D unresolved. CDR3 length equals 14 residues. The V gene lost 5 bases and the J gene lost 7 bases, with 12 bases spanning the gap. CDR1 is WSHSY and CDR2 is SAAADI in the germline V gene. The CDR3 sequence: CASSLRSTNSPLHF. The CDR3 coding sequence is TGCGCCAGCAGTTTGAGGAGCACGAATTCACCCCTCCACTTT.

The V gene is TRBV14, the J gene TRBJ2-2; D is unclear. V was shortened by 2 bases and J by 3 bases, with 4 bases between the two germline ends. Germline CDR1 and CDR2: SGHDN and FVKESK. The CDR3 runs to 13 residues. CDR3 bases: TGTGCCAGCAGCCAACTGTACACCGGGGAGCTGTTTTTT. This gives the protein CASSQLYTGELFF.

The chain has TRBV5-1 and TRBJ2-1; TRBD2 matches at 12 bases. Germline loops: CDR1 SGHRS, CDR2 YFSETQ. This CDR3 spans 15 amino acids. J lost 4 bases, V lost 6 bases, and 5 bases had no gene match. The CDR3 DNA follows: TGCGCCAGCAAATCCGGGACTAGCGGGTACAATGAGCAGTTCTTC. This sequence encodes CASKSGTSGYNEQFF.

The V and J genes are TRBV2 and TRBJ2-1, with 9 bases fitting TRBD1. This CDR3 comprises 15 residues. Germline V gene data show CDR1 as SNHLY and CDR2 as FYNNEI. Trimming at V came to 6 bases and at J to 1 base, leaving 4 bases not matched to a gene. CDR3 protein: CASRKGTGSYNEQFF. The CDR3 DNA reads as TGTGCCAGCAGAAAAGGGACAGGGTCCTACAATGAGCAGTTCTTC.

The genes are TRBV19 and TRBJ1-2; TRBD1 might be the D (5 bases). Between the trimmed V and J ends, which lost 5 bases and 3 bases, there was a span of 10 bases. The CDR3 loop spans 13 amino acids. CDR1 and CDR2 from the germline V gene are LNHDA and SQIVND (reference sequence). CDR3 in DNA: TGTGCCAGTAGTGCCGGGACTTACTATGGCTACACCTTC. Its translation is CASSAGTYYGYTF.

The chain links TRBV19 to TRBJ1-3, with D possibly matching TRBD1 (6 bases). V was shortened by 6 bases and J by 2 bases, with 14 bases between the two germline ends. Germline CDR1 LNHDA, CDR2 SQIVND (reference sequence). CDR3 length: 15 residues. CDR3: CASRGNRAPGNTIYF. DNA for the CDR3: TGTGCCAGTAGGGGAAACAGGGCCCCTGGAAACACCATATATTTT.

This chain links TRBV7-2 with TRBJ2-5, with 10 bases aligning to TRBD1. This CDR3 has 14 amino acids. With 8 bases clipped from V and 2 bases from J, the junction kept 5 bases outside the gene matches. Germline values: CDR1 SGHTA, CDR2 FQGNSA. CDR3 in amino acids: CASGDRGGQETQYF. CDR3 sequence (DNA): TGTGCCAGCGGGGACAGGGGCGGGCAAGAGACCCAGTACTTC. The complete variable domain, with remaining parts taken from reference TRBV7-2 and TRBJ2-5, reads GAGVSQSPSNKVTEKGKDVELRCDPISGHTALYWYRQSLGQGLEFLIYFQGNSAPDKSGLPSDRFSAERTGGSVSTLTIQRTQQEDSAVYLCASGDRGGQETQYFGPGTRLLVL.

This sequence joins TRBV2 and TRBJ1-1, with 7 bases that match TRBD1. Per the germline V gene, CDR1 is SNHLY and CDR2 is FYNNEI. V was pared by 6 bases and J by 0 bases, with 4 bases of the junction left unmatched. This CDR3 is 14 amino acids long. The CDR3 region is CASRADRVNTEAFF. The DNA for the CDR3 is TGTGCCAGCAGGGCCGACAGGGTGAACACTGAAGCTTTCTTT.

V usage is TRBV3-1 (or the pseudogene TRBV3-2) and J usage is TRBJ2-1; TRBD2 might be the D (5 bases). The CDR3 spans 16 residues. Germline lookup yields CDR1 LGHDT and CDR2 YNNKEL (reference sequence). V was cut by 0 bases and J by 0 bases, with 9 bases left in between. The CDR3: CASSQERAVSYNEQFF. In DNA, the CDR3 is TGTGCCAGCAGCCAAGAGCGGGCCGTCTCCTACAATGAGCAGTTCTTC.